The T cell receptor beta chain under discussion was sequenced for a study of CD8+ T cells in alopecia areata. As for the study in general: Treatment comprised oral tofacitinib, 5 to 10 mg twice daily, in treated patients.

General observations from the study: Whether baseline CD8+ expansion is linked to response remains uncertain, given a single nonresponder.

Germline V gene sequence: CDR1 SGHDN, CDR2 FVKESK. Trimming removed 4 bases at V and 5 bases at J, with 3 bases between. The CDR3 length is 11 residues. A remark on this clone: As yet, its antigen is unknown.

Treatment here: oral pan-JAK inhibitor, 5-10 mg twice daily. RNA extraction was followed by reverse transcription into cDNA, which acted as the sequencing template. The repertoire was sequenced with immunoSEQ multiplex PCR; TCRdb's copy has only in-frame clones and lacks some. The data hold 150,000 to 200,000 clones, with roughly three fifths observed a single time. This specimen was CD4+ T cells sorted from blood, taken around week 50, from a patient treated with tofacitinib. The chain joins TRBV14 to TRBJ1-5; no firm D call. The clonotype was recovered from a human donor with alopecia areata. DNA of the CDR3: TGTGCCAGCAGCCCGCATCAGCCCCAGCATTTT. This codes for CASSPHQPQHF.